These 6 T cell receptor beta chains share one sample of origin, sequenced in a study of T cell changes during pregnancy in multiple sclerosis. Produced via immunoSEQ multiplex PCR; TCRdb's table is partial and in-frame only. The sample consists of about 40,000 clones, roughly 94% of them appearing once. This material consisted of peripheral blood, taken in the third trimester of pregnancy. The origin of the receptors is a female donor with multiple sclerosis, enrolled in a pregnancy study.

Here the CDR3 DNA reads TGTGCCTGGGGACAGGGGAGCTCCTACGAGCAGTACTTC. This encodes CAWGQGSSYEQYF. The chain combines TRBV30 with TRBJ2-7, with 9 bases fitting TRBD1. V trimming: 5 bases; J trimming: 0 bases; junction bases outside the gene matches: 2. The length of the CDR3 is 13 residues. Per the germline V gene, CDR1 is GTSNPN and CDR2 is SVGIG (reference sequence).

The DNA of the CDR3 is TGTGCCAGCAGCTTGGGGTCGTCAGGGTCTTATTTGAACACTGAAGCTTTCTTT. Translation: CASSLGSSGSYLNTEAFF. This chain uses TRBV5-5 with TRBJ1-1; TRBD1 is a possible D gene (5 bases). The CDR3 totals 18 residues. Per germline, CDR1 SGHKS and CDR2 YYEKEE (reference sequence). V lost 0 bases, J lost 0 bases, and 18 bases lay in between.

J is TRBJ2-7 and V is TRBV7-2, with 8 bases lining up with TRBD2. Germline CDR1 is SGHTA and CDR2 is FQGNSA. CDR3 length: 15 amino acids. V trimming: 5 bases; J trimming: 0 bases; junction bases outside the gene matches: 6. CDR3 residues: CASSPGGGSSYEQYF. In DNA form, the CDR3 reads TGTGCCAGCAGCCCGGGGGGGGGTAGCTCCTACGAGCAGTACTTC.

This chain links TRBV7-9 with TRBJ2-1; TRBD2 matches at 14 bases. V was pared by 5 bases and J by 10 bases, with 4 bases of the junction left unmatched. This CDR3 comprises 14 residues. The germline V gene encodes CDR1 SEHNR and CDR2 FQNEAQ (reference sequence). The CDR3 nucleotides read TGTGCCAGCAGCGGACTAGCGGGAGGTGGGGAGCAGTTCTTC. Translated, it gives CASSGLAGGGEQFF.

The chain carries TRBV9 and TRBJ2-7; 8 nucleotides agree with TRBD1. Germline lookup yields CDR1 SGDLS and CDR2 YYNGEE. V lost 1 base to trimming and J lost 4 bases; unmatched junction nucleotides: 7. The CDR3 loop spans 15 amino acids. In DNA form, the CDR3 reads TGTGCCAGCAGCGTAAACGCAGGGGGCTCTTACGAGCAGTACTTC. Amino acids: CASSVNAGGSYEQYF.

The rearrangement uses TRBV7-3 and TRBJ1-1, with unresolved D. Trimming pared 4 bases from V and 3 bases from J, leaving 9 bases between. This CDR3 is 13 amino acids long. The V gene's germline CDR1 is SGHTA and CDR2 FQGTGA. The CDR3 is CASSSYADTEAFF. CDR3 DNA: TGTGCCAGCAGCTCATACGCGGACACTGAAGCTTTCTTT.